This T cell receptor (beta chain) was found in a study of blood T cell repertoires in COVID-19. Study in general: The United States, Italy and Spain supplied acute and convalescent COVID-19 samples.

CDR1 MGHRA and CDR2 YSYEKL come from the germline V gene. Between the trimmed V and J ends, which lost 0 bases and 4 bases, there was a span of 9 bases. The CDR3 is 14 amino acids. Under the authors' procedure: For nucleated cells, counts were estimated from reference gene primer amplification. Method: immunoSEQ multiplex PCR; TCRdb's copy keeps in-frame clones and lacks some. V and J calls and clone size follow that table, whereas D and trimming were derived from the DNA. The top ten hold more than 2.5% of the sample, which has 240,000 or so clones, 70% to 85% seen once. The receptor was derived from a woman aged 80 or over with acute or convalescent COVID-19. What was sequenced was peripheral blood. The chain uses TRBV4-1 and TRBJ1-2; unclear D gene. CDR3 protein: CASSQEVHSYGYTF. The CDR3 DNA follows: TGCGCCAGCAGCCAAGAAGTGCACTCCTATGGCTACACCTTC.